The 11 T cell receptor beta chains listed next were all sequenced from one sample in a study of technical replicates of blood from a handful of donors. Measured with immunoSEQ multiplex PCR; TCRdb has only the in-frame clones, and not every one. The sample lists some 64,000 clones; about 97% were seen once. The sequencing sample was made of T cells isolated from PBMCs. The source of these receptors is a human donor in good health.

The chain uses TRBV19 and TRBJ1-6; D possibly corresponds to TRBD1 (6 bases). The CDR3 runs to 16 residues. The germline V and J ends were trimmed by 5 bases and 9 bases, with 20 bases remaining between them. Per germline, CDR1 LNHDA and CDR2 SQIVND (reference sequence). CDR3 sequence reads: CASSEIQGNLASPLHF. The CDR3 DNA follows: TGTGCCAGTAGTGAAATTCAGGGGAATCTAGCTTCACCCCTCCACTTT.

V and J are TRBV7-2 and TRBJ1-1; 7 bases align to TRBD1. V was pared by 6 bases and J by 4 bases, with 8 bases of the junction left unmatched. The CDR3 is made up of 14 amino acids. Per germline, CDR1 SGHTA and CDR2 FQGNSA. The CDR3: CASSLQGEGTEAFF. CDR3 nucleotide sequence: TGTGCCAGCAGTTTGCAGGGGGAAGGCACTGAAGCTTTCTTT. The full variable domain, its missing parts supplied by reference TRBV7-2 and TRBJ1-1, is GAGVSQSPSNKVTEKGKDVELRCDPISGHTALYWYRQSLGQGLEFLIYFQGNSAPDKSGLPSDRFSAERTGGSVSTLTIQRTQQEDSAVYLCASSLQGEGTEAFFGQGTRLTVV.

The chain links TRBV19 to TRBJ2-3; 10 bases line up with TRBD2. The CDR3 sequence is 16 residues long. Germline V gene data show CDR1 as LNHDA and CDR2 as SQIVND (reference sequence). With V trimmed by 3 bases and J by 4 bases, 7 bases remained unmatched. CDR3 sequence: CASSMGASGRADTQYF. The CDR3 nucleotides read TGTGCCAGTAGTATGGGGGCTAGCGGGAGAGCAGATACGCAGTATTTT.

This clone has a single count. The chain recombines TRBV5-4 with TRBJ2-7, with TRBD2 as a possible D gene (7 bases). Germline lookup yields CDR1 SGHNT and CDR2 YYREEE (reference sequence). V was shortened by 3 bases and J by 2 bases, with 18 bases between the two germline ends. The CDR3 is 16 residues long. The CDR3 here is CASSSSGGLPTYEQYF. CDR3 sequence (DNA): TGTGCCAGCAGCTCCTCCGGGGGGCTTCCAACCTACGAGCAGTACTTC.

The chain uses TRBV29-1 and TRBJ2-6; 7 positions agree with TRBD1. CDR3 length: 15 amino acids. The V gene end was trimmed by 6 bases and the J gene end by 0 bases; junction bases not matched to a gene: 5. The germline V gene has CDR1 SQVTM and CDR2 ANQGSEA. The CDR3: CSVRGRLSGANVLTF. CDR3 DNA: TGCAGCGTCAGGGGGAGACTCTCTGGGGCCAACGTCCTGACTTTC.

The J gene is TRBJ2-7, the V gene TRBV18; D might be TRBD1 (6 bases). CDR3 size: 13 residues. V was clipped by 8 bases and J by 1 base, with 12 bases between them. Germline V lookup: CDR1 KGHSH, CDR2 LQKENI. The DNA for the CDR3 is TGTGCCAGCGCTATCAGGGGATCCTACGAGCAGTACTTC. Encoded protein: CASAIRGSYEQYF.

This sequence joins TRBV5-4 and TRBJ2-1, with TRBD1 as a possible D gene (5 bases). CDR1 and CDR2 from the germline V gene are SGHNT and YYREEE (reference sequence). Trimming took 6 bases from V and 7 from J, leaving 20 bases between them. This CDR3 contains 15 residues. The CDR3 DNA reads TGTGCCAGCACGCTCAGGGATGGGTTTGGGAATGAGCAGTTCTTC. It yields the protein CASTLRDGFGNEQFF.

V is TRBV7-9 and J is TRBJ2-1; TRBD2 aligns across 8 bases. Germline V gene lookup returns CDR1 SEHNR and CDR2 FQNEAQ (reference sequence). The CDR3 extends over 15 amino acids. Germline trimming cut 3 bases from V and 5 bases from J; bases unmatched to any gene: 6. In DNA form, the CDR3 reads TGTGCCAGCAGCTTTCCTAGCGGGCACAACAATGAGCAGTTCTTC. Its translation is CASSFPSGHNNEQFF.

V and J are TRBV7-8 and TRBJ1-3; D ambiguous. Germline lookup yields CDR1 SGHVS and CDR2 FQNEAQ. The germline V and J ends were trimmed by 2 bases and 2 bases, with 13 bases remaining between them. The CDR3 is 16 amino acids. The CDR3 spells CASSLFRERAGNTIYF. In nucleotides, the CDR3 is TGTGCCAGCAGCTTATTCCGTGAGAGGGCTGGAAACACCATATATTTT.

The chain carries TRBV6-6 and TRBJ2-1, with a weak D call TRBD1 (6 bases). This CDR3 comprises 12 residues. The germline gives CDR1 MNHNY, CDR2 SVGAGI (reference sequence). Trimming stripped 7 bases from V and 9 bases from J, with 13 bases between. CDR3 residues: CASNNRESEQFF. The CDR3 bases are TGTGCCAGCAATAACAGGGAAAGTGAGCAGTTCTTC.

The chain employs TRBV5-1 and TRBJ1-4; 8 bases are shared with TRBD1. The CDR3 has 18 residues. V dropped 1 base and J dropped 0; count of bases not matched to a gene: 8. The germline CDR1 and CDR2 sequences are SGHRS and YFSETQ. This CDR3 reads CASSLNPGQVATNEKLFF. CDR3 DNA sequence: TGCGCCAGCAGCTTGAATCCGGGACAGGTGGCAACTAATGAAAAACTGTTTTTT.